The 27 T cell receptor beta chains reported below all come from one sample, sequenced in a study of blood T cell repertoires in COVID-19. Measured with immunoSEQ multiplex PCR; TCRdb has only the in-frame clones, and not every one. The sample gives 25,000 to 30,000 clones, 65% to 90% of which show up once; about 1.7% is in the top ten. What was sequenced was peripheral blood. The receptors were gathered from an elderly man with active or convalescent COVID-19.

CDR3 DNA sequence: TGTGCCAGCGGGGGACAGGGGTTGCCTGAAGCTTTCTTT. This gives the protein CASGGQGLPEAFF. The gene calls are TRBV2 and TRBJ1-1; 10 positions agree with TRBD1. CDR1 and CDR2 (germline): SNHLY, FYNNEI. V shed 8 bases, J shed 6 bases, and the junction held 6 bases outside the gene matches. This CDR3 has 13 amino acids. Combining the CDR3 with reference TRBV2 and TRBJ1-1 gives the whole variable domain EPEVTQTPSHQVTQMGQEVILRCVPISNHLYFYWYRQILGQKVEFLVSFYNNEISEKSEIFDDQFSVERPDGSNFTLKIRSTKLEDSAMYFCASGGQGLPEAFFGQGTRLTVV.

The rearrangement uses TRBV2 and TRBJ1-1; D remains ambiguous. Between the trimmed V and J ends, which lost 9 bases and 4 bases, there was a span of 6 bases. Germline V lookup: CDR1 SNHLY, CDR2 FYNNEI. This CDR3 spans 10 amino acids. CDR3: CASGGTEAFF. The CDR3 bases are TGTGCCAGTGGAGGCACTGAAGCTTTCTTT.

This rearrangement joins TRBV27 to TRBJ2-1; possibly TRBD1 for D (6 bases). Per germline, CDR1 MNHEY and CDR2 SMNVEV (reference sequence). This CDR3 spans 18 amino acids. V lost 7 bases and J 7 bases, leaving 29 bases between the germline ends. The CDR3 spells CASNTIVAGAKKLNEQFF. DNA for the CDR3: TGTGCCAGCAACACCATAGTCGCAGGGGCCAAAAAGCTAAATGAGCAGTTCTTC.

The J gene is TRBJ1-6, the V gene TRBV28; 10 positions match TRBD1. CDR3 length equals 14 residues. V lost 7 bases and J lost 12; bases outside the gene matches: 9. From germline, CDR1 is MDHEN and CDR2 SYDVKM. The CDR3 sequence: CASTSGTGELPLHF. CDR3 nucleotide sequence: TGTGCCAGCACATCGGGGACAGGGGAACTACCCCTCCACTTT.

This clone was counted once. This chain uses TRBV18 with TRBJ2-2; 9 nucleotides agree with TRBD1. Germline lookup yields CDR1 KGHSH and CDR2 LQKENI. There are 15 residues in the CDR3. V was clipped by 5 bases and J by 4 bases; unmatched bases: 5. The CDR3 DNA is TGTGCCAGCTCAAGGACAGGGGAGGTCACCGGGGAGCTGTTTTTT. It is translated as CASSRTGEVTGELFF.

The rearrangement joins TRBV11-2 to TRBJ1-1; TRBD1 might be the D (5 bases). The germline V gene encodes CDR1 SGHAT and CDR2 FQNNGV. Trimming stripped 6 bases from V and 5 bases from J, with 22 bases between. This CDR3 has 16 amino acids. CDR3 sequence reads: CASRVRGARALTEAFF. CDR3 DNA sequence: TGTGCCAGCAGAGTCCGTGGCGCCAGGGCTCTTACTGAAGCTTTCTTT.

This clone was seen a handful of times. The gene calls are TRBV5-1 and TRBJ1-6; 8 nucleotides line up with TRBD1. Germline V CDR1 and CDR2: SGHRS, YFSETQ. V was clipped by 6 bases and J by 5 bases; unmatched bases: 4. The length of the CDR3 is 14 residues. This CDR3 reads CASKETGDNSPLHF. The CDR3 DNA follows: TGCGCCAGCAAGGAGACAGGGGATAATTCACCCCTCCACTTT.

The rearrangement links TRBV10-3 to TRBJ1-2; tentative D call: TRBD1 (5 bases). V lost 7 bases and J 6 bases, leaving 18 bases between the germline ends. The CDR3 is made up of 14 amino acids. Germline values: CDR1 ENHRY, CDR2 SYGVKD. The CDR3 protein is CAIKGSGGGHGYTF. DNA of the CDR3: TGTGCCATCAAGGGTTCTGGGGGAGGCCATGGCTACACCTTC.

This clone was recorded once. This sequence joins TRBV6-1 and TRBJ1-1, with 9 bases lining up with TRBD1. The CDR3 is made up of 16 amino acids. CDR1 is MNHNS, CDR2 SASEGT, per germline. Trimming took 2 bases from V and 5 from J; bases not matched to a gene: 9. The CDR3 nucleotides are TGTGCCAGCAGTGAAATGGGTGGGACAGGGCGGACTGAAGCTTTCTTT. It yields the protein CASSEMGGTGRTEAFF.

This clone is a singleton in its sample. The chain is built from TRBV27 and TRBJ1-1; no reliable D call. V lost 2 bases and J lost 7, with 11 bases in between. The CDR3 has 13 amino acids. From germline, CDR1 is MNHEY and CDR2 SMNVEV (reference sequence). CDR3 bases: TGTGCCAGCAGTTTACGTAGCGGGTTTGAAGCTTTCTTT. This sequence encodes CASSLRSGFEAFF.

J is TRBJ1-4 and V is TRBV6-5; D not resolved. Germline lookup yields CDR1 MNHEY and CDR2 SVGAGI. V was trimmed by 7 bases and J by 3 bases, leaving 9 bases between them. The CDR3 sequence is 13 residues long. Written as DNA, the CDR3 is TGTGCCAGCACGGTGTACGCTAATGAAAAACTGTTTTTT. Protein product: CASTVYANEKLFF.

The chain is built from TRBV15 and TRBJ2-7; D is uncertain. V dropped 0 bases and J dropped 7 bases, with 16 bases sitting between them. The CDR3 totals 15 residues. Germline assignment: CDR1 LNHNV and CDR2 YYDKDF (reference sequence). The CDR3 DNA sequence: TGTGCCACCAGCAGAGAGCTACGACTCCAGAGGGAGCAGTACTTC. This gives the protein CATSRELRLQREQYF.

This clone was observed once. The V gene is TRBV25-1, the J gene TRBJ1-4; no firm D call. CDR3 length equals 13 residues. CDR1 is MGHDK and CDR2 is SYGVNS in the germline V gene. With 0 bases removed from V and 12 bases from J, the gap between germline ends came to 11 bases. The CDR3 DNA reads as TGTGCCAGCAGTGAATATTTGGCCGAGGAACTGTTTTTT. Residues: CASSEYLAEELFF.

This clone was seen a single time. This chain's CDR3 is CASRRGEAGANVLTF. DNA of the CDR3: TGTGCCAGCAGGAGAGGGGAGGCTGGGGCCAACGTCCTGACTTTC. This sequence joins TRBV28 and TRBJ2-6; weak D call: TRBD2 (6 bases). The V gene lost 6 bases and the J gene lost 2 bases, with 11 bases spanning the gap. The CDR3 is made up of 15 amino acids. Germline lookup yields CDR1 MDHEN and CDR2 SYDVKM.

The chain recombines TRBV10-2 with TRBJ2-1; TRBD1 agrees at 9 bases. Germline loops: CDR1 WSHSY, CDR2 SAAADI. V trimming: 7 bases; J trimming: 0 bases; junction bases outside the gene matches: 4. CDR3 length: 15 residues. The CDR3 DNA reads as TGCGCCAGCAACCCGGGACAGGGCTCCTACAATGAGCAGTTCTTC. Protein: CASNPGQGSYNEQFF.

The CDR3 DNA reads TGTGCCAGCAGCCAAGTGGCGACAGGGGTGTTAAGTGCCAAAAACATTCAGTACTTC. Translation: CASSQVATGVLSAKNIQYF. The rearrangement joins TRBV3-1 (or the pseudogene TRBV3-2) to TRBJ2-4; the match to TRBD1 covers 8 bases. With V trimmed by 1 base and J by 1 base, 12 bases remained unmatched. From germline, CDR1 is LGHDT and CDR2 YNNKEL (reference sequence). This CDR3 is 19 amino acids long.

This clone has only one observation. The CDR3 region is CASSGGAWYGYTF. DNA for the CDR3: TGTGCCAGTAGTGGGGGGGCTTGGTATGGCTACACCTTC. The chain couples TRBV19 to TRBJ1-2; tentative D call: TRBD1 (6 bases). CDR1 is LNHDA, CDR2 SQIVND, per germline (reference sequence). Trimming took 5 bases from V and 5 from J, leaving 12 bases between them. The CDR3 contains 13 residues.

The gene calls are TRBV28 and TRBJ2-3, with 9 bases that match TRBD1. With V trimmed by 4 bases and J by 3 bases, 14 bases remained unmatched. Germline-derived CDR1 and CDR2 are MDHEN and SYDVKM. The CDR3 sequence is 18 residues long. CDR3 nucleotide sequence: TGTGCCAGCAGTTATACGTGGGGGACAGGGTTAGGGACAGATACGCAGTATTTT. The encoded protein is CASSYTWGTGLGTDTQYF.

The chain combines TRBV9 with TRBJ2-3; no definite D call. V was cut by 0 bases and J by 0 bases, with 5 bases left in between. The length of the CDR3 is 14 residues. Germline-derived CDR1 and CDR2 are SGDLS and YYNGEE. The CDR3 nucleotides read TGTGCCAGCAGCGTAGGGAGTAGCACAGATACGCAGTATTTT. Translated, it gives CASSVGSSTDTQYF.

The chain recombines TRBV4-2 with TRBJ2-1; maybe TRBD2 (6 bases). The CDR3 spans 17 residues. V shed 0 bases and J shed 4 bases, with 16 bases lying between them. Germline-derived CDR1 and CDR2 are LGHNA and YNFKEQ. CDR3 amino acids: CASSQDYEGGPYNEQFF. CDR3 coding DNA: TGTGCCAGCAGCCAAGATTATGAGGGAGGACCTTACAATGAGCAGTTCTTC.

In its sample, this clone was seen once. V and J are TRBV4-2 and TRBJ2-3; D remains ambiguous. V was clipped by 0 bases and J by 1 base, with 8 bases between them. This CDR3 has 15 amino acids. CDR1 and CDR2 (germline): LGHNA, YNFKEQ. The CDR3 region is CASSQDPYRTDTQYF. In DNA form, the CDR3 reads TGTGCCAGCAGCCAAGATCCCTACCGCACAGATACGCAGTATTTT.

This chain links TRBV7-3 with TRBJ1-1; tentatively, D is TRBD1 (6 bases). Germline CDR1 SGHTA, CDR2 FQGTGA. V shed 2 bases and J shed 10 bases, with 8 bases lying between them. The CDR3 sequence is 11 residues long. CDR3 coding DNA: TGTGCCAGCAGCTTAGGGACATTAGCTTTCTTT. It codes for CASSLGTLAFF.

This chain joins TRBV19 and TRBJ1-1; D is undetermined. Trimming cost V 3 bases and J 1 base, with 6 bases left between them. Per the germline V gene, CDR1 is LNHDA and CDR2 is SQIVND (reference sequence). The CDR3 extends over 13 amino acids. CDR3: CASSITANTEAFF. Here the CDR3 DNA reads TGTGCCAGTAGTATCACAGCGAACACTGAAGCTTTCTTT.

The chain recombines TRBV6-4 with TRBJ2-1, with a weak D call TRBD2 (6 bases). This CDR3 has 15 amino acids. Trimming took 0 bases from V and 0 from J, leaving 6 bases between them. The V gene's germline CDR1 is MRHNA and CDR2 SNTAGT. The CDR3 nucleotides are TGTGCCAGCAGTGACTCTAGCGGCTCCTACAATGAGCAGTTCTTC. This translates into CASSDSSGSYNEQFF.

This clone was detected once. The chain uses TRBV7-9 and TRBJ1-2, with 7 bases identical to TRBD1. V was pared by 1 base and J by 4 bases, with 9 bases of the junction left unmatched. Germline V gene lookup returns CDR1 SEHNR and CDR2 FQNEAQ (reference sequence). The CDR3 is made up of 16 amino acids. The CDR3 DNA sequence: TGTGCCAGCAGCTTAGACGGTGGCTCAGGGGGCTATGGCTACACCTTC. Its translation is CASSLDGGSGGYGYTF.

This sequence joins TRBV7-2 and TRBJ1-6; TRBD1 agrees at 7 bases. The CDR3 has 14 amino acids. Trimming removed 5 bases from V and 10 bases from J; junction bases left unmatched: 8. CDR1 is SGHTA and CDR2 is FQGNSA in the germline V gene. In DNA form, the CDR3 reads TGTGCCAGCAGCCCGGTAGGGGGCGGATCACCCCTCCACTTT. It yields the protein CASSPVGGGSPLHF.

V usage is TRBV12-3 or TRBV12-4 and J usage is TRBJ1-2; D gene unclear. This CDR3 is 12 amino acids long. The V gene lost 3 bases and the J gene lost 2 bases, with 4 bases spanning the gap. The CDR3 reads CASSLSNYGYTF. Written as DNA, the CDR3 is TGTGCCAGCAGTTTGAGCAACTATGGCTACACCTTC.